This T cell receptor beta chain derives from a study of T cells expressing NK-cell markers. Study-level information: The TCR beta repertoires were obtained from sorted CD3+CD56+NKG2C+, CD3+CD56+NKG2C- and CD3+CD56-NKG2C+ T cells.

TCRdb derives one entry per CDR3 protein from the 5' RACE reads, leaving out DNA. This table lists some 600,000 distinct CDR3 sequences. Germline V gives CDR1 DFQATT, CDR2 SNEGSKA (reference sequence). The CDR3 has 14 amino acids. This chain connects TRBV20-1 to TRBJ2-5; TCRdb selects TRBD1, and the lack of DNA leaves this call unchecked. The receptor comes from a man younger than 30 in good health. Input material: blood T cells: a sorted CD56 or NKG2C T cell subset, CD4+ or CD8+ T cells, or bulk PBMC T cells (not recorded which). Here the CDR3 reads CSASSGQGRETQYF.